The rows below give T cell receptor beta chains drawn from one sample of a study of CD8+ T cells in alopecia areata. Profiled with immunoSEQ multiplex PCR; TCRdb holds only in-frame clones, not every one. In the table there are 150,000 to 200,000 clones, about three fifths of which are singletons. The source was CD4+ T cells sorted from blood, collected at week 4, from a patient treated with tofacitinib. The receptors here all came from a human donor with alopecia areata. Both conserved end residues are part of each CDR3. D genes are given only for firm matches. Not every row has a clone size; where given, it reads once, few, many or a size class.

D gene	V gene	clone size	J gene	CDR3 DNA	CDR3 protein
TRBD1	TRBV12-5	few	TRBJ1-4	TGTGCTAGTGGTTGGGGACAGGGTGCTAATGAAAAACTGTTTTTT	CASGWGQGANEKLFF
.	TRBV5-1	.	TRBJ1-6	TGCGCCAGCAGCTCGGACTCCCCCCGTTCACCCCTCCACTTT	CASSSDSPRSPLHF
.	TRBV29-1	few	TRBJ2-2	TGCAGCGTTGACCCGGGAGCGGGGGAGCTGTTTTTT	CSVDPGAGELFF
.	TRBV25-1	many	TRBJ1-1	TGTGCCAGCAGTGAATTTGGGAGTTCTGAAGCTTTCTTT	CASSEFGSSEAFF
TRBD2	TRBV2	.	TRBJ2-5	TGTGCCAGCGCGGGGGAGAACCAAGAGACCCAGTACTTC	CASAGENQETQYF
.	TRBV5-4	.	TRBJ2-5	TGTGCCAGCAGCTTCAAAGGGAGTTCGGAGACCCAGTACTTC	CASSFKGSSETQYF
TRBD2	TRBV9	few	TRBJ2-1	TGTGCCAGCAGCGTAGTGGGTAGCGGGGATAATGAGCAGTTCTTC	CASSVVGSGDNEQFF
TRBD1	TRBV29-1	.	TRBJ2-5	TGCAGCGTCGCGCAGGGGGAAGAGACCCAGTACTTC	CSVAQGEETQYF
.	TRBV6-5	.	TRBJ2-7	TGTGCCAGCACATCAACCTCCAGCTACGAGCAGTACTTC	CASTSTSSYEQYF
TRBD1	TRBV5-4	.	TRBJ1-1	TGTGCCAGCAGCTTGGACAGGGGCCTTGAAGCTTTCTTT	CASSLDRGLEAFF
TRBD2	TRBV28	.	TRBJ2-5	TGTGCCAGCAGTTTAACTAGCGGGGGTATTGGAGAGACCCAGTACTTC	CASSLTSGGIGETQYF
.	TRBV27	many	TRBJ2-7	TGTGCCAGCAGTCCACCCGGGACCCCCCCTTACGAGCAGTACTTC	CASSPPGTPPYEQYF
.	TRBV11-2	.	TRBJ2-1	TGTGCCAGCGCAACCCTCCGGCGGGGCAATGAGCAGTTCTTC	CASATLRRGNEQFF
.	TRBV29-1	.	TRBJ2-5	TGCAGCGTTGGTATTAAGGGGGGTGAGACCCAGTACTTC	CSVGIKGGETQYF
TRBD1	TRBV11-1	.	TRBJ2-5	TGTGCCAGCACCAGGGGGCCCGCGGAGACCCAGTACTTC	CASTRGPAETQYF
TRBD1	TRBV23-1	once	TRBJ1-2	TGCGCCAGCAGTCAATCATCAGGGGGCTTGGACTATGGCTACACCTTC	CASSQSSGGLDYGYTF
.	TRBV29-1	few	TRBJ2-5	TGCAGCGTTGCAGGCGGACAGCAAGAGACCCAGTACTTC	CSVAGGQQETQYF
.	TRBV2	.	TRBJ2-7	TGTGCCAGCAATGGGTGGATGGAGCAGTACTTC	CASNGWMEQYF
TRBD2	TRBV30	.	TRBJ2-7	TGTGCCTGGATTCCCAAAGCGGGGGGGCCCGAGCAGTACTTC	CAWIPKAGGPEQYF
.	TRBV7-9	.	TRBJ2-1	TGTGCCAGCAGTTTGGGGGCGGTCTACTCCTACAATGAGCAGTTCTTC	CASSLGAVYSYNEQFF
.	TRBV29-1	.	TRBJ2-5	TGCAGCGTCCGCAGGGGACGAGAGACCCAGTACTTC	CSVRRGRETQYF
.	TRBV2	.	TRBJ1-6	TGTGCCAGCATGCGGGTTAATTCACCCCTCCACTTT	CASMRVNSPLHF
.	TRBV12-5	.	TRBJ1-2	TGTGCTAGTGGTCAGGGGACTTTTGGCTACACCTTC	CASGQGTFGYTF
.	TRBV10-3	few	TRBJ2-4	TGTGCCATCAGTGGAAGATCAAACATTCAGTACTTC	CAISGRSNIQYF
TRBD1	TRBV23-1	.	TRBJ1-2	TGCGCCAGCAGTCCGAATGACAGGGCGGCCTACTATGGCTACACCTTC	CASSPNDRAAYYGYTF
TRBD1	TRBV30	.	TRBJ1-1	TGTGCCTGGAGGGGACAGTTGAACACTGAAGCTTTCTTT	CAWRGQLNTEAFF
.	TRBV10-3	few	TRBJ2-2	TGTGCCATCAGTGAGTTGCTGACCGGGGAGCTGTTTTTT	CAISELLTGELFF
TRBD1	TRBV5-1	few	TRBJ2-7	TGCGCCAGCAGCTTTTCACTCGCCGGGACAGGGAACTACGAGCAGTACTTC	CASSFSLAGTGNYEQYF
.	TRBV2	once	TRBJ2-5	TGTGCCAGCACCGGCGGGCGGGGAGAGACCCAGTACTTC	CASTGGRGETQYF
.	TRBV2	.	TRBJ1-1	TGTGCCAGCAGGGATACGATGAACACTGAAGCTTTCTTT	CASRDTMNTEAFF
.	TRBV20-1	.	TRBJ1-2	TGCAGTGCTCGAAGGGGGGAAGGCTACACCTTC	CSARRGEGYTF
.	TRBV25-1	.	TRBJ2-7	TGTGCCAGCGGGACAAAGACCTACGAGCAGTACTTC	CASGTKTYEQYF
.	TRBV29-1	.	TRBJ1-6	TGCAGCGTTGAAGATGACCGCCCCCTCCACTTT	CSVEDDRPLHF
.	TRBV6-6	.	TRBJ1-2	TGTGCCAGCAGTTCGTCGGGACTCGGCTACACCTTC	CASSSSGLGYTF
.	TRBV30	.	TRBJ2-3	TGTGCCTGGAGTGTAACCGCTCAGTATTTT	CAWSVTAQYF
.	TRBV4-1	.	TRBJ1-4	TGCGCCAGCAGCCAAGGGGGAGTACTCGGTGAAAAACTGTTTTTT	CASSQGGVLGEKLFF
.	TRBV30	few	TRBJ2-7	TGTGCCTGGAAGGCCCTAGAAGGGGTCTGGAACGAGCAGTACTTC	CAWKALEGVWNEQYF
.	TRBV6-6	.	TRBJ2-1	TGTGCCAGCAGTTACTCGGGGGGATCCTACAATGAGCAGTTCTTC	CASSYSGGSYNEQFF
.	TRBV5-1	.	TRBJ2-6	TGCGCCAGCAGCTTGACAGGGACAGGGGCCAACGTCCTGACTTTC	CASSLTGTGANVLTF
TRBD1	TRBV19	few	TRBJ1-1	TGTGCCAGTAGTACCAACAGGGGGAAAAACACTGAAGCTTTCTTT	CASSTNRGKNTEAFF
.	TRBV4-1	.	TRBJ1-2	TGCGCCAGCAGCCAAGGGACGGCCACAATTAAGGGCTACACCTTC	CASSQGTATIKGYTF
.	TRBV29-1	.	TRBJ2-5	TGCAGCGTGTCGCGGTGGCAGAGGCAAGAGACCCAGTACTTC	CSVSRWQRQETQYF
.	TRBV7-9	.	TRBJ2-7	TGTGCCAGCAGCTTATCAGAGAACTACGAGCAGTACTTC	CASSLSENYEQYF
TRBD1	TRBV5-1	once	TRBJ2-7	TGCGCCAGCAGCCGGACCGGGACAGGGGGTTACGAGCAGTACTTC	CASSRTGTGGYEQYF
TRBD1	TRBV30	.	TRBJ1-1	TGTGCCTGGAGCGGATACGTGGGGACAGGGTTGAACACTGAAGCTTTCTTT	CAWSGYVGTGLNTEAFF
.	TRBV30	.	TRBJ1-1	TGTGCCTGGAAAGGCGACAAGGGCACTGAAGCTTTCTTT	CAWKGDKGTEAFF
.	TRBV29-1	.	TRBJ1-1	TGCAGCGTTGAACGACAGCTGAACACTGAAGCTTTCTTT	CSVERQLNTEAFF
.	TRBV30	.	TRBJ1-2	TGTGCCTGGAGGGAGGTTGGGGGAAAACTATTTGGCTACACCTTC	CAWREVGGKLFGYTF
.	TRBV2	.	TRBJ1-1	TGTGCCAGCAGTGACCCAGGCAGCAAAGCTTTCTTT	CASSDPGSKAFF
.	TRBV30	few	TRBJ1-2	TGTGCCTGGAGGGACAGCTTGATCGGAGGCTACACCTTC	CAWRDSLIGGYTF
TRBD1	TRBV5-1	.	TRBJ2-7	TGCGCCAGCAGCGCAGGACAGGCCGACGAGCAGTACTTC	CASSAGQADEQYF
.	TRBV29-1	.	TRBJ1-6	TGCAGCGTTCCCACGGGTGGAAGGGATTCACCCCTCCACTTT	CSVPTGGRDSPLHF
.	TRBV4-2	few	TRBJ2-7	TGTGCCAGCAGCCAAGAGAACACTCAGGGCTACGAGCAGTACTTC	CASSQENTQGYEQYF
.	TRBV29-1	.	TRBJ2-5	TGCAGCGTTGAATGGGGAGGAGAGACCCAGTACTTC	CSVEWGGETQYF